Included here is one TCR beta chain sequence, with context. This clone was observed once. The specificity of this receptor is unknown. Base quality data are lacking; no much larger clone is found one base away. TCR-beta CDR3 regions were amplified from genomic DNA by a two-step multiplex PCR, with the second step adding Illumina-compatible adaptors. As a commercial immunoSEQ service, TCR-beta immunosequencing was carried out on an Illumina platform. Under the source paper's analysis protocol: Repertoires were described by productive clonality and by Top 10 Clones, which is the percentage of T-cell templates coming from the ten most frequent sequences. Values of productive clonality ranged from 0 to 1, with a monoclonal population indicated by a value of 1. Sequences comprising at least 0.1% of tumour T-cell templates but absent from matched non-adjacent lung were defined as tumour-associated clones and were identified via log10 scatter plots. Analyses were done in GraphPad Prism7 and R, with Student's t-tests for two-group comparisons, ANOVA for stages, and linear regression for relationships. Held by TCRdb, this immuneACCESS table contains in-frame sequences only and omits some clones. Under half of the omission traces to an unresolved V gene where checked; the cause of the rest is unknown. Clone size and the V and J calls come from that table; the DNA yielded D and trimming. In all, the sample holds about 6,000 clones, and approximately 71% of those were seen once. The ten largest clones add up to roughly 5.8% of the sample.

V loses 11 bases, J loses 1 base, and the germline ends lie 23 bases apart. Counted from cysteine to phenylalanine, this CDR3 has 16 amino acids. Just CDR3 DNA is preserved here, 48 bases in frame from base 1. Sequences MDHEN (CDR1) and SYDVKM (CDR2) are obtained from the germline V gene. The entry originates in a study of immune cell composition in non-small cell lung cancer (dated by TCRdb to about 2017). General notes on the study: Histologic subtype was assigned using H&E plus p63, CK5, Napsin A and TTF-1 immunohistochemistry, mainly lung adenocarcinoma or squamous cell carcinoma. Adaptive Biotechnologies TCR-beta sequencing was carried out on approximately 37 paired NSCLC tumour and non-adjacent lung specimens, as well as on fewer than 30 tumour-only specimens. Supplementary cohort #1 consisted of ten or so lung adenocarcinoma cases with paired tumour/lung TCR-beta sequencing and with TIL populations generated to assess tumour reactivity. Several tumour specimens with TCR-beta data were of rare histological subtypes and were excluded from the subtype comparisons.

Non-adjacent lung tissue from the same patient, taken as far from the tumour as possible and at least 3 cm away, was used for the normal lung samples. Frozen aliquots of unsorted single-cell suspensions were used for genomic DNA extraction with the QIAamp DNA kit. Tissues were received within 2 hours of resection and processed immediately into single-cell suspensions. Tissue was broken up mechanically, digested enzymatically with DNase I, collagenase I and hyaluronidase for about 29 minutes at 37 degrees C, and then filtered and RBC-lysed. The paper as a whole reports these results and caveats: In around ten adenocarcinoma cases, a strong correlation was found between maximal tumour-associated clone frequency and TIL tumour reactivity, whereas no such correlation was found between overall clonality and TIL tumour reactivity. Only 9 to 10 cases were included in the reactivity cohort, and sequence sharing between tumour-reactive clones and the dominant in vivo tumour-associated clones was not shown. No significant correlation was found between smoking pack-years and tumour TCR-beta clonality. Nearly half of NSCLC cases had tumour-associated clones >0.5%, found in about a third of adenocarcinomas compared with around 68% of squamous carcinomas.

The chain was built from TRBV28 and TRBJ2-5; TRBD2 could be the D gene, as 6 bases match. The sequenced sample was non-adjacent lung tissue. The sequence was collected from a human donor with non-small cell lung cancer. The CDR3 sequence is CAVNDRRLRGQETQYF. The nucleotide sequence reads TGTGCCGTCAACGACCGCCGCCTGCGGGGCCAAGAGACCCAGTACTTC.